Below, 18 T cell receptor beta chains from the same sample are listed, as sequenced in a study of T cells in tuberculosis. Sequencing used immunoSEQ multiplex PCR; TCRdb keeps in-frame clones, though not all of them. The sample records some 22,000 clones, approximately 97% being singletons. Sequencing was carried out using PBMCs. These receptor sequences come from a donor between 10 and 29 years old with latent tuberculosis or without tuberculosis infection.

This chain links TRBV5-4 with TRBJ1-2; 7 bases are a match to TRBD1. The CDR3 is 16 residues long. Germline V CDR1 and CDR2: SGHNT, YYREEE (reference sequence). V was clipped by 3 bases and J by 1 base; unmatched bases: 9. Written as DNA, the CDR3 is TGTGCCAGCAGCTGGATGAGAACAGGGGATAACTATGGCTACACCTTC. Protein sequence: CASSWMRTGDNYGYTF.

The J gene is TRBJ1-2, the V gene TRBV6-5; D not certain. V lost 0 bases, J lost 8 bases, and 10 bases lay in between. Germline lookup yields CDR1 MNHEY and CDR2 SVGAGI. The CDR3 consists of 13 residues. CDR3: CASSYSMTIGYTF. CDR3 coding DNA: TGTGCCAGCAGTTACTCGATGACTATCGGCTACACCTTC.

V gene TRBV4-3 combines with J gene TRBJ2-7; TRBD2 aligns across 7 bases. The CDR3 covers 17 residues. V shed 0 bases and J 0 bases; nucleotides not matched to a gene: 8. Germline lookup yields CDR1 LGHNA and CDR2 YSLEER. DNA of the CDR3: TGCGCCAGCAGCCAAGACCGGGGGGACTCAAGCTCCTACGAGCAGTACTTC. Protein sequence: CASSQDRGDSSSYEQYF.

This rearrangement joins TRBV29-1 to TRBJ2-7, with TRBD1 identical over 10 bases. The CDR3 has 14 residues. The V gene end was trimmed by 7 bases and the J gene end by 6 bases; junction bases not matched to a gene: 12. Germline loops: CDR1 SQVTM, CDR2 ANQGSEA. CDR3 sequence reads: CSAGRGQGMVEQYF. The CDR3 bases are TGCAGCGCCGGGCGGGGACAGGGGATGGTCGAGCAGTACTTC.

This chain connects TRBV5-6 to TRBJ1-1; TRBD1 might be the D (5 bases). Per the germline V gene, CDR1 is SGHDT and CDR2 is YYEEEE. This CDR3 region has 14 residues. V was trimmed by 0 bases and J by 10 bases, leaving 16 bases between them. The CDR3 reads CASSLVIRESPAFF. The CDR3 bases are TGTGCCAGCAGCTTGGTGATCAGGGAATCCCCAGCTTTCTTT.

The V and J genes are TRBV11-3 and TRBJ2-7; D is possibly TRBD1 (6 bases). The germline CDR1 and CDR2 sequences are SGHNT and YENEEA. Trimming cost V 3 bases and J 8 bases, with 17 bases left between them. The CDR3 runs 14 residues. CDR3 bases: TGTGCCAGCAGCTTGATCAGGGGAGACCCACAGCAGTACTTC. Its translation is CASSLIRGDPQQYF.

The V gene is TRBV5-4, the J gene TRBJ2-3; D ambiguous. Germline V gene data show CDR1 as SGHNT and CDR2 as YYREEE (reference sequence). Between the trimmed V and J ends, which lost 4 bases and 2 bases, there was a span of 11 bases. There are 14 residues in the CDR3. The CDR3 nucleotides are TGTGCCAGCAGCCGTTTCTTGGCCACAGATACGCAGTATTTT. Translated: CASSRFLATDTQYF.

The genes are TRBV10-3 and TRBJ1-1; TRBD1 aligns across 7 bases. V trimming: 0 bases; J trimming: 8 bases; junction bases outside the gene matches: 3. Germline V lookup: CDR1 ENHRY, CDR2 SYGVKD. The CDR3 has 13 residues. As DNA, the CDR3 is TGTGCCATCAGTGAGTCGACAGGGACCGAAGCTTTCTTT. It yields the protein CAISESTGTEAFF.

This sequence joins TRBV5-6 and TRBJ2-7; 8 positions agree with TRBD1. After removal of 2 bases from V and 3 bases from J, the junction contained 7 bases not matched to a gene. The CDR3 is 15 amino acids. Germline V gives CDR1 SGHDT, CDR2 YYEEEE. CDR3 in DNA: TGTGCCAGCAGCTTAACCTCCGGGACAGGCTACGAGCAGTACTTC. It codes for CASSLTSGTGYEQYF.

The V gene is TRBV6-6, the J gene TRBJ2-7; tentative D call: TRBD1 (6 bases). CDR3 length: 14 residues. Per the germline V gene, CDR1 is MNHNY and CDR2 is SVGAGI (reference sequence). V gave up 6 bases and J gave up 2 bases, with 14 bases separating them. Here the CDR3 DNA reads TGTGCCAGCAGAACCGGGACACCTACCTACGAGCAGTACTTC. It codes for CASRTGTPTYEQYF.

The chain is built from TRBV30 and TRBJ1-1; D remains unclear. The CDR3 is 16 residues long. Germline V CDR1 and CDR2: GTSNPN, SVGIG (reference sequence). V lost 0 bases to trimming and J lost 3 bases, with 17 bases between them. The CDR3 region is CAWSVRGNLMDTEAFF. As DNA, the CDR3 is TGTGCCTGGAGTGTACGAGGAAACTTGATGGACACTGAAGCTTTCTTT.

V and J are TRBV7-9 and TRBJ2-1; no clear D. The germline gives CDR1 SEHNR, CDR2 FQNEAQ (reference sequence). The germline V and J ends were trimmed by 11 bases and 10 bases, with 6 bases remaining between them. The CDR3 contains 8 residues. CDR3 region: CALGEQFF. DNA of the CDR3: TGTGCCCTCGGGGAGCAGTTCTTC. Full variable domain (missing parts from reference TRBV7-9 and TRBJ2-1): DTGVSQNPRHKITKRGQNVTFRCDPISEHNRLYWYRQTLGQGPEFLTYFQNEAQLEKSRLLSDRFSAERPKGSFSTLEIQRTEQGDSAMYLCALGEQFFGPGTRLTVL.

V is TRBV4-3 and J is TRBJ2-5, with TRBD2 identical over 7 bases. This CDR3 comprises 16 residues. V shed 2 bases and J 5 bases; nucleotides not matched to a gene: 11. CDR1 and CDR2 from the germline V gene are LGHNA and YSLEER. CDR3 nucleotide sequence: TGCGCCAGCAGCCAATTTCTCGGGATAGCGGGCGAGACCCAGTACTTC. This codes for CASSQFLGIAGETQYF.

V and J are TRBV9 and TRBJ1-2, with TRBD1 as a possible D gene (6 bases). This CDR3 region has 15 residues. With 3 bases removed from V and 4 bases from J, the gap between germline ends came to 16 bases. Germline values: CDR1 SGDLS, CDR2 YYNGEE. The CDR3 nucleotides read TGTGCCAGCAGCGACCGGGACACTGCACCCTATGGCTACACCTTC. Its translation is CASSDRDTAPYGYTF.

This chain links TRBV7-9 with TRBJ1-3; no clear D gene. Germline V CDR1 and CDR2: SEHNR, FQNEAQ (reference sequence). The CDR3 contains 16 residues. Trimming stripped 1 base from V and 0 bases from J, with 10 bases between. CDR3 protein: CASSLVQASSGNTIYF. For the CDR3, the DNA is TGTGCCAGCAGCTTAGTTCAAGCCTCCTCTGGAAACACCATATATTTT. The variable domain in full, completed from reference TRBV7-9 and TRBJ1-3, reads DTGVSQNPRHKITKRGQNVTFRCDPISEHNRLYWYRQTLGQGPEFLTYFQNEAQLEKSRLLSDRFSAERPKGSFSTLEIQRTEQGDSAMYLCASSLVQASSGNTIYFGEGSWLTVV.

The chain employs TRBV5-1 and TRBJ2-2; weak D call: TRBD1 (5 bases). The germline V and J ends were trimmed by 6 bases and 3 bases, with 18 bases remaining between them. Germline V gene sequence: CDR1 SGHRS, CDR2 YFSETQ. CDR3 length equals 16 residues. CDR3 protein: CASKQGQEDYTGELFF. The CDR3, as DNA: TGCGCCAGCAAGCAGGGCCAGGAAGACTACACCGGGGAGCTGTTTTTT.

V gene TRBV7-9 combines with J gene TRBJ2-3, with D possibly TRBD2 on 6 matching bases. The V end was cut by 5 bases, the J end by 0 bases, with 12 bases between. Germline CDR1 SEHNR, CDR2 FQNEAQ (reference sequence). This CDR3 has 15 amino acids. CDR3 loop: CASSRASASTDTQYF. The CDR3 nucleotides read TGTGCCAGCAGCCGGGCTAGCGCCAGCACAGATACGCAGTATTTT.

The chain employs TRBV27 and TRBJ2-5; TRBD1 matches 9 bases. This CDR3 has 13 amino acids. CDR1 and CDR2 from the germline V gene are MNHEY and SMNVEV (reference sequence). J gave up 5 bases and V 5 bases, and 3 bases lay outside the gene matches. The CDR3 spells CASSPGQGETQYF. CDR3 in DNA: TGTGCCAGCAGTCCTGGACAGGGGGAGACCCAGTACTTC.